This T cell receptor (beta chain) was captured by sequencing in a study of cytomegalovirus exposure and HLA in healthy donors. The CDR3 is 16 amino acids. Per the germline V gene, CDR1 is MNHEY and CDR2 is SMNVEV (reference sequence). J lost 4 bases, V lost 5 bases, and 11 bases had no gene match. 60 Vbeta and 13 Jbeta primers were used in PCR. Produced via immunoSEQ multiplex PCR; TCRdb's table is partial and in-frame only. This sample's table has about 99,000 clones. The specimen was PBMCs. The receptor was derived from a middle-aged man in good health and CMV-seronegative. The rearrangement uses TRBV27 and TRBJ2-1, with 7 bases lining up with TRBD1. The DNA for the CDR3 is TGTGCCAGCAGTCTGCGAATAGGGGGCCAGTACAATGAGCAGTTCTTC. It encodes CASSLRIGGQYNEQFF.